A selection of T cell receptor beta chains follows, all from one sample in a study of T cells expressing NK-cell markers. Reanalyzing the 5' RACE reads, TCRdb keeps one entry per CDR3 protein, without DNA. The table counts around 550,000 distinct CDR3 sequences; roughly 3.6% lies in the top ten. Sequencing was done on a sample of blood T cells: a sorted CD56 or NKG2C T cell subset, CD4+ or CD8+ T cells, or bulk PBMC T cells (not recorded which). The receptors stem from a man younger than 35 in good health. Each CDR3 is given with its conserved first and last residue.

V,length,J,CDR3
TRBV12-3/TRBV12-4,14,TRBJ2-5,CASSASGQGQTQYF
TRBV4-2,16,TRBJ2-7,CASSQEEGQISYEQYF
TRBV12-3/TRBV12-4,14,TRBJ2-2,CASSLWVEGGELFF
TRBV10-3,14,TRBJ2-3,CAATDRASTDTQYF
TRBV11-2,17,TRBJ2-1,CASSLDARQGIYNEQFF
TRBV25-1,15,TRBJ1-6,CASTSAEGYNSPLHF
TRBV6-1,14,TRBJ2-5,CASGVAGPPETQYF
TRBV15,16,TRBJ2-5,CATRSGLAGFGETQYF
TRBV12-3/TRBV12-4,14,TRBJ1-3,CASTSRGLGNTIYF
TRBV6-1,16,TRBJ2-3,CASSLIRDFLKDTQYF
TRBV28,15,TRBJ2-7,CASSPHTGGSYEQYF
TRBV15,16,TRBJ2-1,CATSRDLLNSYNEQFF
TRBV5-1,15,TRBJ1-1,CASSLPGQVNTEAFF
TRBV12-3/TRBV12-4,13,TRBJ1-1,CASSSFGNTEAFF
TRBV12-5,13,TRBJ2-1,CASGQTGDNEQFF
TRBV20-1,14,TRBJ2-1,CSARDRRFHNEQFF
TRBV4-1,14,TRBJ2-3,CASSPGQGQDTQYF
TRBV5-1,17,TRBJ2-2,CASSSKTQGANTGELFF
TRBV3-1,16,TRBJ1-3,CASTRWDPSSGNTIYF
TRBV7-9,19,TRBJ1-4,CASSSRRFGRGQTNEKLFF
TRBV11-2,14,TRBJ1-4,CASSGGWGGEKLFF
TRBV27,15,TRBJ1-5,CASNPVDGVDQPQHF
TRBV6-6,11,TRBJ2-7,CASSYIEGPYF
TRBV6-2/TRBV6-3,16,TRBJ2-3,CASSFKPGQGTDTQYF
TRBV5-1,14,TRBJ2-1,CASRSTGGGNEQFF
TRBV7-6,19,TRBJ2-6,CASSLEIGQGISGANVLTF
TRBV20-1,16,TRBJ2-1,CMLRGLRGSSYNEQFF
TRBV29-1,16,TRBJ2-1,CSVGGEGTGTYNEQFF
TRBV20-1,14,TRBJ2-3,CSAGGQRGPDTQYF
TRBV14,16,TRBJ2-1,CASSKGLGLGYNEQFF
TRBV12-3/TRBV12-4,15,TRBJ2-3,CASSPPGVSTDTQYF
TRBV6-5,17,TRBJ2-5,CASSYSIARPREETQYF
TRBV10-3,15,TRBJ2-2,CAAATSGRFSGELFF
TRBV4-1,14,TRBJ2-2,CASSQDEGSGELFF
TRBV11-3,14,TRBJ2-1,CASSSRRALNEQFF
TRBV4-2,18,TRBJ2-1,CASSRHPRDASSYNEQFF
TRBV5-5,13,TRBJ2-5,CASSFLLEETQYF
TRBV12-3/TRBV12-4,17,TRBJ1-2,CASSLGSRGGSNYGYTF
TRBV2,13,TRBJ1-2,CASSPLGFHGYTF
TRBV5-6,16,TRBJ1-2,CASSPSLGQLNYGYTF
TRBV12-3/TRBV12-4,15,TRBJ2-5,CASSSIAGALETQYF
TRBV18,16,TRBJ1-1,CASSPLTGKMNTEAFF
TRBV30,15,TRBJ1-4,CAWSAPGPFNEKLFF
TRBV20-1,16,TRBJ2-1,CSARDGGGSSYNEQFF
TRBV7-8,17,TRBJ2-5,CASSLARTSGRGETQYF
TRBV4-1,15,TRBJ1-1,CASSHLVYRGGEAFF
TRBV25-1,16,TRBJ2-5,CASSEPRSGSQETQYF
TRBV24-1,14,TRBJ1-2,CATSDTQGSYGYTF
TRBV29-1,14,TRBJ2-4,CSVRLAGGLDIQYF
TRBV20-1,14,TRBJ2-5,CSAPGRRIEETQYF
TRBV10-2,15,TRBJ2-2,CASGLAGANTGELFF
TRBV14,16,TRBJ2-7,CASSQGGSGRFYEQYF
TRBV2,14,TRBJ2-2,CASSSAGVSGELFF